Below are 32 T cell receptor beta chains sequenced from a single sample in a study of T cells in Graves' hyperthyroidism and ophthalmopathy. Amplification targeted TCR beta CDR3 regions from RNA transcripts. The TCR CDR3 was amplified in a first-round RT-PCR using the HTBI primer set. TCRdb re-called the multiplex PCR reads with MiXCR, one entry per CDR3 protein. Of about 350,000 distinct CDR3 sequences in the sample, approximately 15% were seen once. The sample taken for sequencing was blood. Receptors originate from a young woman with Graves' hyperthyroidism.

This clonotype was counted at least ten times. The chain has TRBV5-4 and TRBJ2-2; D unclear. From germline, CDR1 is SGHNT and CDR2 YYREEE (reference sequence). V lost 2 bases and J lost 0, with 8 bases in between. The CDR3 runs 15 residues. DNA for the CDR3: TGTGCCAGCAGCTTAGCCGGTCCGAACACCGGGGAGCTGTTTTTT. Its translation is CASSLAGPNTGELFF. The full variable domain, its missing parts supplied by reference TRBV5-4 and TRBJ2-2, is ETGVTQSPTHLIKTRGQQVTLRCSSQSGHNTVSWYQQALGQGPQFIFQYYREEENGRGNFPPRFSGLQFPNYSSELNVNALELDDSALYLCASSLAGPNTGELFFGEGSRLTVL.

The chain links TRBV28 to TRBJ1-2; 10 nucleotides align to TRBD1. There are 16 residues in the CDR3. The trim removed 5 bases at V and 8 bases at J, leaving 14 bases unmatched. Per the germline V gene, CDR1 is MDHEN and CDR2 is SYDVKM. The CDR3: CASSPYDRGRLFGYTF. The CDR3 DNA is TGTGCCAGCAGTCCGTACGACAGGGGGCGCTTATTCGGCTACACCTTC.

This clonotype showed up just a few times. The chain has TRBV5-6 and TRBJ2-2, with no clear D. The V and J ends lost 6 bases and 4 bases respectively, with 10 bases between them. Looked up from germline, CDR1 is SGHDT and CDR2 is YYEEEE. This CDR3 is built from 13 residues. CDR3 region: CASTPQVTGELFF. CDR3 DNA sequence: TGTGCCAGCACCCCCCAGGTCACCGGGGAGCTGTTTTTT.

This clonotype has just a few counts. V gene TRBV7-2 combines with J gene TRBJ2-2; weak D call: TRBD1 (5 bases). The CDR3 covers 14 residues. Trimming stripped 5 bases from V and 7 bases from J, with 14 bases between. Germline values: CDR1 SGHTA, CDR2 FQGNSA. The CDR3 DNA sequence: TGTGCCAGCAGCGGCCCCCAGGGCGGCGGGGAGCTGTTTTTT. Protein product: CASSGPQGGGELFF.

This clonotype appeared many times. The rearrangement links TRBV11-2 to TRBJ2-7, with TRBD1 identical over 7 bases. From germline, CDR1 is SGHAT and CDR2 FQNNGV. The length of the CDR3 is 14 residues. V trimming: 4 bases; J trimming: 4 bases; junction bases outside the gene matches: 7. The CDR3 here is CASSYRQGLYEQYF. DNA for the CDR3: TGTGCCAGCAGCTACCGACAGGGCTTGTACGAGCAGTACTTC.

Notes on this clonotype: It may be a read error: a sequence one base away is much more abundant. The chain employs TRBV20-1 and TRBJ2-5; 9 bases agree with TRBD1. The germline V gene encodes CDR1 DFQATT and CDR2 SNEGSKA (reference sequence). The CDR3 extends over 15 amino acids. The CDR3 nucleotides are TGCAGTGCTAGTAGCTGGGGACAGGGCGGTGAGAGCCAGTACTTC. Residues: CSASSWGQGGESQYF.

This clonotype was seen many times. The V call is TRBV7-2, the J call TRBJ2-1, with D perhaps TRBD2 (5 bases). V lost 1 base and J lost 7, with 8 bases in between. The CDR3 extends over 13 amino acids. Germline CDR1 reads SGHTA; CDR2 reads FQGNSA. The CDR3 coding sequence is TGTGCCAGCAGCTTAGGCAGGAGGAATGAGCAGTTCTTC. It codes for CASSLGRRNEQFF.

CDR3 bases: TGTGCCAGCGGAAGGGCTGTGGCCGGGGAGCTGTTTTTT. This sequence encodes CASGRAVAGELFF. The chain uses TRBV7-9 and TRBJ2-2; D gene unclear. Germline V gene lookup returns CDR1 SEHNR and CDR2 FQNEAQ (reference sequence). V lost 8 bases, J lost 6 bases, and 13 bases lay in between. The CDR3 length is 13 residues.

Notes on this clonotype: Just one base apart from a much larger clone, this may be a read error. The genes are TRBV11-2 and TRBJ2-5, with 7 bases identical to TRBD2. Germline assignment: CDR1 SGHAT and CDR2 FQNNGV. CDR3 length: 15 residues. CDR3 nucleotide sequence: TGTGCCGGCAGCTTTGGGCTAGCGGTACAAGAGACCCAGTACTTC. Protein sequence: CAGSFGLAVQETQYF.

In its sample, this clonotype was seen a few times. The chain employs TRBV5-1 and TRBJ1-1; D perhaps matches TRBD1 (5 bases). V was trimmed by 1 base and J by 0 bases, leaving 13 bases between them. This CDR3 is 16 amino acids long. From germline, CDR1 is SGHRS and CDR2 YFSETQ. CDR3 nucleotide sequence: TGCGCCAGCAGCTTGCCCCGGGGCCTAATGAACACTGAAGCTTTCTTT. Translated, it gives CASSLPRGLMNTEAFF.

The chain has TRBV5-6 and TRBJ2-3; D not certain. The CDR3 extends over 12 amino acids. The V gene lost 4 bases and the J gene lost 4 bases, with 7 bases spanning the gap. Germline CDR1 is SGHDT and CDR2 is YYEEEE. CDR3: CASSGRADTQYF. The CDR3 nucleotides are TGTGCCAGCAGCGGAAGGGCAGATACGCAGTATTTT.

This clonotype was observed at least ten times. V gene TRBV29-1 combines with J gene TRBJ2-7, with a weak D call TRBD2 (5 bases). Between the trimmed V and J ends, which lost 1 base and 0 bases, there was a span of 10 bases. Germline V gene sequence: CDR1 SQVTM, CDR2 ANQGSEA. This CDR3 comprises 14 residues. Here the CDR3 DNA reads TGCAGCGTTGAAGGGACTGAGAGCTCCTACGAGCAGTACTTC. It encodes CSVEGTESSYEQYF.

This clonotype occurred a few times. The chain has TRBV11-1 and TRBJ2-3, with D perhaps matching TRBD2 (6 bases). V was shortened by 5 bases and J by 5 bases, with 8 bases between the two germline ends. From germline, CDR1 is SGHAT and CDR2 FQDESV (reference sequence). CDR3 length: 12 residues. The DNA of the CDR3 is TGTGCCAGCAGCGACGGGGGAGATACGCAGTATTTT. Protein: CASSDGGDTQYF.

This sequence joins TRBV6-1 and TRBJ1-3, with a tentative D call TRBD1 (5 bases). The CDR3 is 12 amino acids. Germline V gene lookup returns CDR1 MNHNS and CDR2 SASEGT. The CDR3 nucleotides read TGTGCTTTAAGGGGCTCAGGAAACACCATATATTTT. It is translated as CALRGSGNTIYF.

This clonotype is a singleton in its sample. Germline is not matched at one junction end, which may reflect a read error. V is TRBV2 and J is TRBJ2-3; TRBD2 agrees at 7 bases. Germline lookup yields CDR1 SNHLY and CDR2 FYNNEI. The CDR3 spans 14 residues. CDR3 protein: CASNQAGSTDMQYF. The CDR3 DNA reads TGTGCCAGCAACCAAGCGGGAAGCACAGATATGCAGTATTTT.

This clonotype appeared a few times. The J gene is TRBJ2-3, the V gene TRBV27; a possible D gene is TRBD1 (5 bases). V lost 2 bases, J lost 6 bases, and 12 bases lay in between. CDR1 and CDR2 from the germline V gene are MNHEY and SMNVEV (reference sequence). The CDR3 covers 14 residues. The DNA for the CDR3 is TGTGCCAGCAGTTTAGTCCAGGGTACGGATACGCAGTATTTT. Protein: CASSLVQGTDTQYF.

This chain joins TRBV20-1 and TRBJ1-2; a possible D gene is TRBD1 (5 bases). The germline gives CDR1 DFQATT, CDR2 SNEGSKA (reference sequence). The CDR3 extends over 15 amino acids. The V end lost 0 bases, the J end lost 8 bases, and 19 bases lay between the germline ends. The CDR3 bases are TGCAGTGCTAGAGATAACAGGCAGGACCTTCGGGGCTACACCTTC. Amino acid sequence: CSARDNRQDLRGYTF.

This clonotype was found many times. V is TRBV5-5 and J is TRBJ2-1, with TRBD2 identical over 10 bases. CDR3 size: 15 residues. Looked up from germline, CDR1 is SGHKS and CDR2 is YYEKEE (reference sequence). After removal of 4 bases from V and 5 bases from J, the junction contained 6 bases not matched to a gene. The CDR3 reads CASSAGTSENNEQFF. The CDR3 DNA follows: TGTGCCAGCAGCGCGGGGACTAGCGAAAACAATGAGCAGTTCTTC.

This clonotype was detected ten times or more. One end of the junction does not line up with germline, which may come from a read error. This chain uses TRBV2 with TRBJ2-3; D remains ambiguous. The CDR3 spans 14 residues. The V gene's germline CDR1 is SNHLY and CDR2 FYNNEI. CDR3: CASNERVYSDTQYF. In DNA form, the CDR3 reads TGTGCCAGCAATGAAAGGGTATATTCAGATACGCAGTATTTT.

This clonotype was seen repeatedly, ten times or more. CDR3 DNA sequence: TGTGCCACCAGCACCAGGACGGATAGCAATCAGCCCCAGCATTTT. It specifies CATSTRTDSNQPQHF. This chain links TRBV15 with TRBJ1-5, with unresolved D. The CDR3 totals 15 residues. Deletions cut 4 bases from V and 0 bases from J, with 10 bases between. Germline-derived CDR1 and CDR2 are LNHNV and YYDKDF (reference sequence).

This clonotype was seen ten or more times. This chain uses TRBV28 with TRBJ2-2; 7 bases agree with TRBD2. This CDR3 spans 16 amino acids. The germline CDR1 and CDR2 sequences are MDHEN and SYDVKM. Trimming cost V 5 bases and J 0 bases; bases outside gene matches: 6. In nucleotides, the CDR3 is TGTGCCAGCAGTCAAAGCGGGGTCTCGAACACCGGGGAGCTGTTTTTT. Amino acids: CASSQSGVSNTGELFF.

The chain carries TRBV27 and TRBJ2-7, with D unclear. The CDR3 consists of 17 residues. Germline assignment: CDR1 MNHEY and CDR2 SMNVEV (reference sequence). The V gene lost 1 base and the J gene lost 4 bases, with 20 bases spanning the gap. The CDR3 loop is CASSLWPPGPTPYEQYF. CDR3 sequence (DNA): TGTGCCAGCAGTTTATGGCCTCCGGGTCCCACCCCATACGAGCAGTACTTC.

This clonotype turned up a few times. The chain links TRBV28 to TRBJ1-6; the match to TRBD1 covers 7 bases. Per germline, CDR1 MDHEN and CDR2 SYDVKM. The J segment lost 7 bases and the V segment lost 3 bases, leaving 9 bases of the junction unmatched. The CDR3 has 16 residues. The CDR3 DNA reads TGTGCCAGCAGTTTGTATCAGGACAGGCCGAATTCACCCCTCCACTTT. Protein sequence: CASSLYQDRPNSPLHF.

The table lists this clonotype with a few counts. The chain joins TRBV29-1 to TRBJ2-6, with D tentatively TRBD2 (5 bases). There are 16 residues in the CDR3. Germline V gene lookup returns CDR1 SQVTM and CDR2 ANQGSEA. V was shortened by 7 bases and J by 0 bases, with 16 bases between the two germline ends. In nucleotides, the CDR3 is TGCAGCGCCGAGGGCGATCGTAGCTCTGGGGCCAACGTCCTGACTTTC. This gives the protein CSAEGDRSSGANVLTF.

This clonotype was observed at least ten times. The chain carries TRBV12-3 or TRBV12-4 and TRBJ2-7, with no clear D. The CDR3 covers 13 residues. Trimming took 3 bases from V and 3 from J, leaving 9 bases between them. The CDR3 is CASSLVPDYEQYF. The CDR3 region has the DNA TGTGCCAGCAGTTTGGTCCCGGACTACGAGCAGTACTTC.

This clonotype turned up a few times. The chain carries TRBV7-9 and TRBJ1-4; TRBD1 is a possible D gene (5 bases). The germline V and J ends were trimmed by 5 bases and 0 bases, with 16 bases remaining between them. Germline V CDR1 and CDR2: SEHNR, FQNEAQ (reference sequence). This CDR3 region has 17 residues. As DNA, the CDR3 is TGTGCCAGCAGCCCGAGCACCGGGGCCCCAACTAATGAAAAACTGTTTTTT. It codes for CASSPSTGAPTNEKLFF.

The chain has TRBV15 and TRBJ2-1; no definite D call. Germline V gene sequence: CDR1 LNHNV, CDR2 YYDKDF (reference sequence). V dropped 0 bases and J dropped 15 bases, with 18 bases sitting between them. CDR3 length: 14 amino acids. CDR3 in amino acids: CATSRDPQEPSVFF. DNA of the CDR3: TGTGCCACCAGCAGAGATCCCCAGGAGCCCTCTGTGTTCTTC.

The rearrangement joins TRBV28 to TRBJ2-1; a weak D match, TRBD1 (6 bases). Trimming pared 4 bases from V and 4 bases from J, leaving 17 bases between. The CDR3 is made up of 16 amino acids. Germline CDR1 MDHEN, CDR2 SYDVKM. The CDR3 here is CASSYPGHLLYNEQFF. The DNA for the CDR3 is TGTGCCAGCAGTTACCCGGGACATCTTCTATACAATGAGCAGTTCTTC.

This clonotype was seen a few times. This chain links TRBV20-1 with TRBJ2-1; D unclear. CDR1 is DFQATT, CDR2 SNEGSKA, per germline (reference sequence). The CDR3 runs to 15 residues. V lost 5 bases, J lost 0 bases, and 14 bases lay in between. The CDR3 nucleotides read TGCAGTGCTGGATCCGCCGCGATCTCCTACAATGAGCAGTTCTTC. This sequence encodes CSAGSAAISYNEQFF.

In its sample, this clonotype was seen many times. This chain links TRBV6-1 with TRBJ1-2; maybe TRBD1 (5 bases). V was pared by 5 bases and J by 3 bases, with 13 bases between. The germline CDR1 and CDR2 sequences are MNHNS and SASEGT. There are 14 residues in the CDR3. The CDR3 sequence is CASSSPGQYYGYTF. CDR3 in DNA: TGTGCCAGCAGTAGCCCGGGGCAGTACTATGGCTACACCTTC.

Only a few counts were recorded for this clonotype. The rearrangement links TRBV20-1 to TRBJ2-2; 8 nucleotides agree with TRBD2. The trim removed 0 bases at V and 5 bases at J, leaving 5 bases unmatched. CDR3 length: 15 residues. The V gene's germline CDR1 is DFQATT and CDR2 SNEGSKA (reference sequence). CDR3 sequence: CSARDPQRETGELFF. DNA for the CDR3: TGCAGTGCTAGAGATCCCCAGCGGGAGACCGGGGAGCTGTTTTTT.

This clonotype appeared many times. The rearrangement uses TRBV7-6 and TRBJ2-1, with D maybe TRBD1 (5 bases). The CDR3 totals 15 residues. The germline V gene has CDR1 SGHVS and CDR2 FNYEAQ. V was cut by 0 bases and J by 5 bases, with 11 bases left in between. Here the CDR3 reads CASSLALVRDNEQFF. CDR3 DNA: TGTGCCAGCAGCTTAGCGCTAGTCAGGGACAATGAGCAGTTCTTC.